This T cell receptor (beta chain) derives from a study of cytomegalovirus exposure and HLA in healthy donors. Findings and caveats of the study: With DRB1 most and HLA-C fewest, TCR association rates differed between HLA loci in a later analysis. The dataset shows that most TCR sequences were rare, while some public TCRs occurred in many donors.

This clone was detected once. Its antigen is unknown. PCR amplification relied on 60 Vbeta primers (plus 13 Jbeta primers). Data came from immunoSEQ multiplex PCR; TCRdb stores just in-frame clones and leaves some out. The table lists approximately 170,000 clones, just over 75% of them singletons, with approximately 1.5% in the top ten. The material sequenced was PBMCs. The TCR sequence derives from a man aged 35-49 years in good health and CMV-seronegative.

Here the CDR3 DNA reads TGCAGCGTTGGAAGACAGCTTAATGAAAAACTGTTTTTT. Translation: CSVGRQLNEKLFF. The V and J genes are TRBV29-1 and TRBJ1-4; TRBD1 is a possible D gene (5 bases). Per germline, CDR1 SQVTM and CDR2 ANQGSEA. V was trimmed by 4 bases and J by 4 bases, leaving 10 bases between them. CDR3 length: 13 amino acids.